Listed here is a single T cell receptor beta chain. The data derive from a study of blood T cells in healthy people across ages. A second about 7 to 12 cycle PCR used barcoded and J-beta primers. TCRdb re-called the 5' RACE reads with MiXCR, one entry per CDR3 protein. The repertoire holds about 800,000 distinct CDR3 sequences, with roughly 25% as singletons. Germline assignment: CDR1 LGHNA and CDR2 YNFKEQ. The trim removed 1 base at V and 13 bases at J, leaving 7 bases unmatched. The CDR3 extends over 13 amino acids. This same sample was also part of a study on T cells of mothers and their children. Per that paper: The study found slightly higher but non-significant overlap in related versus unrelated mother-child pairs. Across the analysis, no persistent microchimeric T cell clones were detected.

This sequence was found in a boy between 10 and 17 years old in good health. The chain combines TRBV4-2 with TRBJ2-1, with TRBD1 matching 7 bases. The sample was blood. The CDR3 loop reads CASSQAPGQPQFF. The CDR3 region has the DNA TGTGCCAGCAGCCAAGCACCGGGACAGCCTCAGTTCTTC.